Sequencing of this TCR beta chain was carried out in a study of Graves' ophthalmopathy and Graves' hyperthyroidism. Findings and caveats of the study: Most thyroid-expanded clonotypes exceeding 0.001 frequency were also found in blood.

V lost 3 bases, J lost 7 bases, and 9 bases lay in between. This CDR3 region has 12 residues. Germline CDR1 SQVTM, CDR2 ANQGSEA. As concerns this clonotype: The antigen remains undetermined.

Uncontrolled infections, pregnancy, lactation or other autoimmune diseases led to patient exclusion. Diagnostic conclusions were grounded in clinical symptoms, serum thyroxine, TRAb, thyroid ultrasound and orbital computed tomography. Investigators amplified TCR beta CDR3 regions from RNA transcripts. The first round was an RT-PCR with HTBI primers, and the second round was a multiplex PCR. Each CDR3 protein gets one entry after TCRdb re-called the multiplex PCR reads with MiXCR. The sample holds around 1.1 million distinct CDR3 sequences, 35% to 40% seen once. The chain is built from TRBV29-1 and TRBJ2-2; D is unresolved. The sequence derives from an adult man with Graves' hyperthyroidism. Source material: peripheral blood or thyroid tissue (not recorded which). The CDR3 protein is CSVEAVVGELFF. The CDR3 DNA is TGCAGCGTTGAGGCGGTGGTCGGGGAGCTGTTTTTT.